Listed here are 3 T cell receptor beta chains from one sample, sequenced in a study of regulatory T cells in long-lasting Graves disease. Time point: persistent/refractory GD, antithyroid drugs over 5 years with positive TRAb. The authors made the TCR library using RNA they extracted from PBMCs. Library construction for TCR beta used iRepertoire HTBI primers and Arm-PCR of CDR3 regions. One entry per CDR3 protein results from TCRdb running MiXCR on the multiplex PCR reads. The top ten hold less than 9% of the sample, which has some 430,000 distinct CDR3 sequences, roughly 21% seen once. This specimen consisted of peripheral blood mononuclear cells (PBMCs), obtained when the disease was refractory, from a patient treated with antithyroid drugs. The receptors were sampled from a female donor with Graves disease.

The table lists this clonotype with many counts. The CDR3 coding sequence is TGCAGTGCTAGACCGGCTAGCGAGATAGTCACAGAGACCCAGTACTTC. It specifies CSARPASEIVTETQYF. The gene calls are TRBV20-1 and TRBJ2-5, with TRBD2 as a possible D gene (6 bases). Germline V gene data show CDR1 as DFQATT and CDR2 as SNEGSKA (reference sequence). The V end was cut by 2 bases, the J end by 4 bases, with 20 bases between. This CDR3 spans 16 amino acids.

This clonotype turned up a few times. V and J are TRBV11-2 and TRBJ2-2; 10 bases line up with TRBD2. The ends lost 5 bases at V and 6 bases at J; junction bases unmatched: 12. Germline CDR1 is SGHAT and CDR2 is FQNNGV. The CDR3 loop spans 17 amino acids. As DNA, the CDR3 is TGTGCCAGCAGCCCATCGAGACAGCGGGAGGGACCCGGGGAGCTGTTTTTT. Protein sequence: CASSPSRQREGPGELFF.

This clonotype was observed a single time. This could be a read error, since a much larger clone is one nucleotide away. The rearrangement uses TRBV28 and TRBJ1-2; no definite D call. Germline CDR1 and CDR2: MDHEN and SYDVKM. This CDR3 region has 11 residues. CDR3 amino acids: CASSLGNGCTF. The CDR3 DNA follows: TGTGCCAGCAGTTTAGGGAATGGCTGCACCTTC.